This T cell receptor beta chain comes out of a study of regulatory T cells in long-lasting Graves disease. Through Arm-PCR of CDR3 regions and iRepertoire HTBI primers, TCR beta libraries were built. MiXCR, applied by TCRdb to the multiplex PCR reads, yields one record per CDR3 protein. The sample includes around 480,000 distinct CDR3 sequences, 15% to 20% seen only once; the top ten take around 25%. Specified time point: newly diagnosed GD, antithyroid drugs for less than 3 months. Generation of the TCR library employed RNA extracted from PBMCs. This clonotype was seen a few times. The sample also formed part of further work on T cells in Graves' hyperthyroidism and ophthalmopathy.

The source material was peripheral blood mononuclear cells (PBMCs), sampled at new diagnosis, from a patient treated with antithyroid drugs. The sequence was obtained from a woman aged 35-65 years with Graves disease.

CDR3 protein: CASSPRRQGDTEAFF. The CDR3 DNA is TGTGCCAGCTCCCCCAGGAGACAGGGGGACACTGAAGCTTTCTTT. The chain combines TRBV18 with TRBJ1-1; TRBD1 matches 9 bases. CDR1 and CDR2 (germline): KGHSH, LQKENI. Trimming cost V 6 bases and J 3 bases; bases outside gene matches: 8. There are 15 residues in the CDR3.